What follows are 17 T cell receptor beta chains derived from one specimen sequenced in a study of identical twins (dated by TCRdb to 2016 to 2018). The library was obtained by 5' RACE. Sequencing relied on an Illumina HiSeq 2000. TCRdb reworked the public reads: Q25 trimming with fastp, MiXCR clone assembly, productive beta chains retained. Entries that share a CDR3 protein sequence are merged under the most common genes and DNA. In this sample the table shows approximately 250,000 distinct CDR3 sequences, under 8.5% of which occur a single time. The ten largest clonotypes hold 14% to 15% of the sample. This sample also belongs to another study, concerning T cells expressing NK-cell markers.

The material sequenced was CD8+ T cells sorted from blood. The receptors were sampled from a woman aged 18-29 years in good health.

As to this clonotype: This may be a read error: a much more frequent sequence differs by one nucleotide. The V gene is TRBV12-3 or TRBV12-4, the J gene TRBJ2-2; no reliable D call. V was pared by 8 bases and J by 5 bases, with 12 bases between. The CDR3 length is 13 residues. DNA for the CDR3: TGTGCCAGCGGCCTCACTGGGACCGGGGAGCTGTTTTTT. Translation: CASGLTGTGELFF.

The sample holds many counts of this clonotype. The chain is built from TRBV5-1 and TRBJ2-7; no clear D. Germline V CDR1 and CDR2: SGHRS, YFSETQ. Trimming stripped 3 bases from V and 3 bases from J, with 13 bases between. CDR3 size: 14 residues. The CDR3 is CASSSSFWGYEQYF. CDR3 DNA sequence: TGCGCCAGCAGCTCCTCATTCTGGGGCTACGAGCAGTACTTC.

The chain employs TRBV6-1 and TRBJ2-7; 8 bases line up with TRBD2. V shed 7 bases, J shed 2 bases, and the junction held 7 bases outside the gene matches. CDR3 length: 14 amino acids. Germline V CDR1 and CDR2: MNHNS, SASEGT. The CDR3 DNA sequence: TGTGCCAGCACTGCGGGACTAGGAACCTACGAGCAGTACTTC. It specifies CASTAGLGTYEQYF.

There are many counts of this clonotype. The rearrangement joins TRBV6-2 or TRBV6-3 to TRBJ1-1; weak D call: TRBD1 (5 bases). The CDR3 extends over 14 amino acids. V lost 0 bases and J 4 bases, leaving 9 bases between the germline ends. Germline values: CDR1 MNHEY, CDR2 SVGEGT. The CDR3 DNA follows: TGTGCCAGCAGTTACTCATCGGGGGGCACTGAAGCTTTCTTT. This encodes CASSYSSGGTEAFF.

The chain carries TRBV7-2 and TRBJ2-1, with 7 bases identical to TRBD2. V dropped 5 bases and J dropped 8; count of bases not matched to a gene: 15. Germline V gene sequence: CDR1 SGHTA, CDR2 FQGNSA. This CDR3 comprises 16 residues. The CDR3 DNA sequence: TGTGCCAGCAGCCTCCTGATGGGGAGCCGGGAGGATGAGCAGTTCTTC. Its protein is CASSLLMGSREDEQFF.

This chain uses TRBV6-5 with TRBJ2-5; tentative D call: TRBD2 (6 bases). The germline gives CDR1 MNHEY, CDR2 SVGAGI. V was pared by 0 bases and J by 2 bases, with 16 bases between. CDR3 size: 17 residues. The chain's CDR3 is CASSYSISVAAQETQYF. CDR3 nucleotides: TGTGCCAGCAGTTACTCGATATCAGTAGCGGCGCAAGAGACCCAGTACTTC.

The chain links TRBV20-1 to TRBJ2-1; a possible D gene is TRBD2 (6 bases). Looked up from germline, CDR1 is DFQATT and CDR2 is SNEGSKA (reference sequence). CDR3 length equals 15 residues. V lost 2 bases, J lost 0 bases, and 11 bases lay in between. CDR3: CSARFLGGSYNEQFF. In DNA, the CDR3 is TGCAGTGCTAGATTTCTGGGGGGCTCCTACAATGAGCAGTTCTTC.

In this sample, this clonotype turned up a few times. V gene TRBV7-2 combines with J gene TRBJ2-1; 7 bases match TRBD2. The CDR3 consists of 14 residues. Trimming took 11 bases from V and 3 from J; bases not matched to a gene: 10. Germline CDR1 and CDR2: SGHTA and FQGNSA. DNA of the CDR3: TGTGCCGGGATGGGGCTAGCGGACTACAATGAGCAGTTCTTC. This encodes CAGMGLADYNEQFF.

The V gene is TRBV6-2 or TRBV6-3, the J gene TRBJ1-6; TRBD1 matches at 7 bases. Germline CDR1 is MNHEY and CDR2 is SVGEGT. The CDR3 sequence is 14 residues long. V was clipped by 8 bases and J by 6 bases; unmatched bases: 7. This CDR3 is CASGRTGFNSPLHF. In nucleotides, the CDR3 is TGTGCCAGCGGTAGGACAGGTTTTAATTCACCCCTCCACTTT.

This rearrangement joins TRBV27 to TRBJ2-3, with 9 positions matching TRBD2. The J segment lost 0 bases and the V segment lost 3 bases, leaving 7 bases of the junction unmatched. CDR1 MNHEY and CDR2 SMNVEV come from the germline V gene (reference sequence). The CDR3 runs to 17 residues. This CDR3 is CASSFGVLAGSTDTQYF. The CDR3 DNA reads as TGTGCCAGCAGTTTTGGTGTACTAGCGGGTAGCACAGATACGCAGTATTTT.

This clonotype came up a few times. This chain uses TRBV9 with TRBJ2-1; 7 nucleotides align to TRBD2. The CDR3 covers 14 residues. Germline loops: CDR1 SGDLS, CDR2 YYNGEE. Unmatched junction bases numbered 5, after V lost 4 bases and J lost 4 bases. The CDR3 loop is CASSRASGYNEQFF. Here the CDR3 DNA reads TGTGCCAGCAGCCGGGCTAGCGGTTACAATGAGCAGTTCTTC.

This clonotype was counted between two and nine times. CDR3 protein: CASRERRADTQYF. DNA for the CDR3: TGTGCCAGCAGGGAAAGAAGGGCCGATACGCAGTATTTT. The chain recombines TRBV2 with TRBJ2-3, with D hard to call. From germline, CDR1 is SNHLY and CDR2 FYNNEI. Trimming cost V 6 bases and J 6 bases, with 13 bases left between them. CDR3 length: 13 amino acids. The full variable domain, rest sourced from reference TRBV2 and TRBJ2-3, is EPEVTQTPSHQVTQMGQEVILRCVPISNHLYFYWYRQILGQKVEFLVSFYNNEISEKSEIFDDQFSVERPDGSNFTLKIRSTKLEDSAMYFCASRERRADTQYFGPGTRLTVL.

This clonotype was detected many times. The genes are TRBV4-3 and TRBJ2-2; D tentatively reads TRBD1 or TRBD2 (5 bases each). In germline, CDR1 is LGHNA, CDR2 YSLEER. This CDR3 spans 17 amino acids. V lost 4 bases and J 7 bases, leaving 22 bases between the germline ends. CDR3 in DNA: TGCGCCAGCAGCCCCTCCTCTGGGGACCCCGTACGCGGGGAGCTGTTTTTT. Amino acids: CASSPSSGDPVRGELFF.

The rearrangement joins TRBV4-1 to TRBJ1-1; no firm D call. This CDR3 has 13 residues. Trimming took 1 base from V and 5 from J, leaving 8 bases between them. Germline V CDR1 and CDR2: MGHRA, YSYEKL. The chain's CDR3 is CASSQVLGTEAFF. The CDR3 DNA is TGCGCCAGCAGCCAAGTTTTGGGGACTGAAGCTTTCTTT.

Ten or more counts support this clonotype. V gene TRBV4-1 combines with J gene TRBJ2-7; 10 positions agree with TRBD2. With V trimmed by 5 bases and J by 7 bases, 11 bases remained unmatched. Germline CDR1 is MGHRA and CDR2 is YSYEKL. The CDR3 is 15 residues long. The CDR3 reads CASSLKAGGPNEQYF. CDR3 nucleotide sequence: TGCGCCAGCAGCTTAAAAGCGGGAGGGCCGAATGAGCAGTACTTC.

The V gene is TRBV7-9, the J gene TRBJ2-2; the match to TRBD2 covers 9 bases. The V and J ends lost 6 bases and 1 base, in that order; junction bases with no gene match: 3. The length of the CDR3 is 15 residues. The V gene's germline CDR1 is SEHNR and CDR2 FQNEAQ (reference sequence). The CDR3 DNA sequence: TGTGCCAGCAGTCCAGCGGGAGGGAACACCGGGGAGCTGTTTTTT. It specifies CASSPAGGNTGELFF.

This chain uses TRBV11-2 with TRBJ2-1, with D tentatively TRBD2 (6 bases). The CDR3 is made up of 16 amino acids. CDR1 and CDR2 (germline): SGHAT, FQNNGV. Trimming removed 0 bases at V and 1 base at J, with 10 bases between. The CDR3 protein is CASSLDGSPSYNEQFF. The CDR3 nucleotides read TGTGCCAGCAGCTTAGACGGGAGTCCTTCCTACAATGAGCAGTTCTTC.